This T cell receptor beta chain comes out of a study of graft-versus-host responses after intestinal transplantation. Germline V gives CDR1 ENHRY, CDR2 SYGVKD. The CDR3 covers 15 residues. Trimming shortened V by 6 bases and J by 0 bases, and 13 bases separated the two germline ends. Sequencing was performed with immunoSEQ multiplex PCR; in TCRdb, only in-frame clones are kept and a portion is missing. The table has about 12,000 clones, over 70% seen once. The origin of this receptor is a human patient who received an intestinal transplant, so some T cells may come from the graft donor. The sample consisted of PBMCs, taken around 120 days after transplant. The V and J genes are TRBV10-3 and TRBJ2-3; the D gene is possibly TRBD2 (5 bases). In DNA, the CDR3 is TGTGCCATCAGGATTGAGGGCGCTAGCACAGATACGCAGTATTTT. Amino acid sequence: CAIRIEGASTDTQYF.